One sample yielded the 27 T cell receptor beta chains listed below, sequenced in a study of metastatic and nonmetastatic thyroid tumors. Patients had received no treatment of any kind before thyroid surgery. TCRdb redid the clone calls on the PCR reads using MiXCR. The table lists about 52,000 clones, approximately 17% of them singletons. The material sequenced was blood. The receptors were gathered from a female donor with papillary thyroid cancer or a benign thyroid nodule (not recorded which). Some clones in this sample may be carry-over from other donors' samples.

This clone was seen many times. The junction departs from germline at one end; a sequencing error may be responsible. The chain combines TRBV27 with TRBJ1-2; the match to TRBD1 covers 8 bases. The germline V gene encodes CDR1 MNHEY and CDR2 SMNVEV (reference sequence). The CDR3 is 14 residues long. CDR3 bases: TGTGCCAGCAGTAACTCGACAGGGGCGTATGGCTACGCCTTC. Translation: CASSNSTGAYGYAF.

This clone was seen ten or more times. The gene calls are TRBV20-1 and TRBJ2-7; 11 nucleotides agree with TRBD2. The junction had 1 base not matched to a gene; V was cut back by 2 bases and J by 1 base. Germline CDR1 DFQATT, CDR2 SNEGSKA (reference sequence). CDR3 size: 14 residues. The CDR3 loop reads CSARLAGGSYEQYF. In nucleotides, the CDR3 is TGCAGTGCTAGACTAGCGGGAGGATCCTACGAGCAGTACTTC.

This clone was recorded many times. V gene TRBV6-1 combines with J gene TRBJ1-3, with TRBD1 identical over 8 bases. Germline CDR1 and CDR2: MNHNS and SASEGT. Germline trimming cut 6 bases from V and 0 bases from J; bases unmatched to any gene: 4. The CDR3 is 15 residues long. The CDR3 spells CASSRGTGSGNTIYF. The CDR3 DNA reads TGTGCCAGCAGCCGCGGGACAGGCTCTGGAAACACCATATATTTT.

In regard to this clone: It may be a read error: a sequence one base away is much more abundant. At the DNA level, this CDR3 is encoded by other sequences in the same sample as well. V usage is TRBV10-2 and J usage is TRBJ2-1, with D uncertain. Germline CDR1 is WSHSY and CDR2 is SAAADI. V was trimmed by 0 bases and J by 8 bases, leaving 11 bases between them. This CDR3 spans 14 amino acids. DNA of the CDR3: TGCGCCAGCAGTGAGTCGACCCGGAGCGATGAGCAGTTCTTC. The encoded protein is CASSESTRSDEQFF.

The chain carries TRBV3-1 and TRBJ1-2; D is uncertain. V was cut by 5 bases and J by 5 bases, with 12 bases left in between. The CDR3 totals 13 residues. Germline assignment: CDR1 LGHDT and CDR2 YNNKEL (reference sequence). Written as DNA, the CDR3 is TGTGCCAGCAGCAAGAGAACGGAGTATGGCTACACCTTC. This codes for CASSKRTEYGYTF.

As concerns this clone: A clone one base away is much larger, so this may be a read error. The V gene is TRBV5-4, the J gene TRBJ2-1, with TRBD1 matching over 7 bases. Germline V lookup: CDR1 SGHNT, CDR2 YYREEE (reference sequence). V was pared by 1 base and J by 7 bases, with 11 bases of the junction left unmatched. This CDR3 has 16 residues. This CDR3 reads CASSLRRTGMGNEQFF. CDR3 nucleotide sequence: TGTGCCAGCAGCTTGCGCCGGACAGGAATGGGGAATGAGCAGTTCTTC. The entire variable domain, with the rest obtained from reference TRBV5-4 and TRBJ2-1, is as follows: ETGVTQSPTHLIKTRGQQVTLRCSSQSGHNTVSWYQQALGQGPQFIFQYYREEENGRGNFPPRFSGLQFPNYSSELNVNALELDDSALYLCASSLRRTGMGNEQFFGPGTRLTVL.

The rearrangement uses TRBV3-1 and TRBJ2-3; 10 bases are a match to TRBD2. The V gene end was trimmed by 4 bases and the J gene end by 2 bases; junction bases not matched to a gene: 6. The CDR3 length is 16 residues. The germline gives CDR1 LGHDT, CDR2 YNNKEL (reference sequence). This CDR3 reads CASSRRLAGSTDTQYF. The CDR3 coding sequence is TGTGCCAGCAGCCGAAGACTAGCGGGTTCCACAGATACGCAGTATTTT.

This clone was picked up many times. V and J are TRBV20-1 and TRBJ2-3, with TRBD1 matching over 7 bases. V gave up 4 bases and J gave up 3 bases; unmatched junction bases: 13. The CDR3 length is 16 residues. CDR1 is DFQATT, CDR2 SNEGSKA, per germline (reference sequence). The CDR3 protein is CSATILQGIGTDTQYF. The CDR3 DNA reads TGCAGTGCTACCATATTACAGGGGATTGGGACAGATACGCAGTATTTT.

V usage is TRBV30 and J usage is TRBJ2-1, with TRBD2 matching 10 bases. The CDR3 totals 15 residues. J lost 4 bases, V lost 1 base, and 4 bases had no gene match. CDR1 GTSNPN and CDR2 SVGIG come from the germline V gene (reference sequence). CDR3 sequence: CAWSAKGLAYNEQFF. The CDR3 DNA sequence: TGTGCCTGGAGTGCGAAGGGACTAGCGTACAATGAGCAGTTCTTC.

This chain joins TRBV6-1 and TRBJ2-3, with TRBD2 matching over 8 bases. The V gene end was trimmed by 4 bases and the J gene end by 5 bases; junction bases not matched to a gene: 8. Germline loops: CDR1 MNHNS, CDR2 SASEGT. The CDR3 is made up of 15 amino acids. The CDR3 reads CASSVVTGGRDTQYF. CDR3 nucleotide sequence: TGTGCCAGCAGTGTTGTAACGGGAGGGCGAGATACGCAGTATTTT.

The chain uses TRBV11-1 and TRBJ2-7, with no clear D. The CDR3 loop spans 12 amino acids. V lost 7 bases, J lost 1 base, and 8 bases lay in between. Germline-derived CDR1 and CDR2 are SGHAT and FQDESV (reference sequence). The CDR3 DNA follows: TGTGCCAGCAACGGAATTTCCTACGAGCAGTACTTC. Its translation is CASNGISYEQYF. Looking up the rest from reference TRBV11-1 and TRBJ2-7 gives the full variable domain: EAEVAQSPRYKITEKSQAVAFWCDPISGHATLYWYRQILGQGPELLVQFQDESVVDDSQLPKDRFSAERLKGVDSTLKIQPAELGDSAMYLCASNGISYEQYFGPGTRLTVT.

This chain joins TRBV6-2 or TRBV6-3 and TRBJ1-2; D possibly corresponds to TRBD1 (6 bases). The germline CDR1 and CDR2 sequences are MNHEY and SVGEGT. V was pared by 0 bases and J by 0 bases, with 8 bases between. This CDR3 is 15 amino acids long. CDR3 sequence reads: CASSYSQGSNYGYTF. The CDR3 DNA follows: TGTGCCAGCAGTTACTCCCAGGGGTCTAACTATGGCTACACCTTC.

As to this clone: A read error may account for a junction end that differs from germline. The chain has TRBV4-1 and TRBJ2-3; the match to TRBD2 covers 7 bases. Germline V lookup: CDR1 MGHRA, CDR2 YSYEKL. The CDR3 is made up of 17 amino acids. The CDR3: CASRQETASGNTDTQYF. The CDR3 DNA is TGCGCCAGCAGACAAGAAACGGCAAGCGGGAACACAGATACGCAGTATTTT.

The V gene is TRBV6-2 or TRBV6-3, the J gene TRBJ2-3; D call uncertain. The length of the CDR3 is 15 residues. CDR1 MNHEY and CDR2 SVGEGT come from the germline V gene. V dropped 5 bases and J dropped 6 bases, with 18 bases sitting between them. For the CDR3, the DNA is TGTGCCAGCAGTCACCTGGTCGGTCGGGCCGATACGCAGTATTTT. It codes for CASSHLVGRADTQYF.

This clone is classed as medium-sized. V is TRBV4-1 and J is TRBJ1-4; D unclear. With 4 bases removed from V and 7 bases from J, the gap between germline ends came to 10 bases. The CDR3 extends over 13 amino acids. Germline CDR1 and CDR2: MGHRA and YSYEKL. CDR3 in amino acids: CASSRDQTEKLFF. The CDR3, as DNA: TGCGCCAGCAGCCGGGATCAAACTGAAAAACTGTTTTTT.

Worth noting for this clone: The junction does not match germline at one end; this may be a read error. V usage is TRBV6-2 or TRBV6-3 and J usage is TRBJ1-2; 8 nucleotides match TRBD1. Germline lookup yields CDR1 MNHEY and CDR2 SVGEGT. This CDR3 has 17 amino acids. The CDR3 protein is CSSSYQGAFGDKSSYTF. DNA for the CDR3: TGTTCCAGCAGTTACCAGGGGGCATTTGGGGATAAGAGTAGCTACACCTTC.

This clone was observed at least ten times. The rearrangement uses TRBV11-1 and TRBJ1-1; D unclear. V lost 8 bases to trimming and J lost 0 bases, with 22 bases between them. CDR1 is SGHAT, CDR2 FQDESV, per germline (reference sequence). This CDR3 contains 17 residues. CDR3 loop: CASSRPPGHRVNTEAFF. CDR3 coding DNA: TGTGCCAGCTCCAGGCCGCCCGGGCACAGAGTGAACACTGAAGCTTTCTTT.

A note on this clone: Germline is not matched at one junction end, which may reflect a read error. This rearrangement joins TRBV27 to TRBJ2-6, with a possible D match to TRBD1 (5 bases). This CDR3 is built from 17 residues. Germline V gene sequence: CDR1 MNHEY, CDR2 SMNVEV (reference sequence). CDR3 nucleotide sequence: TGTGCCAGCGAGGATCGGGCCATGAGCTCTGGGGCCAACGTCCTCACTTTC. Translating it yields CASEDRAMSSGANVLTF.

J is TRBJ2-3 and V is TRBV10-3; 10 bases are a match to TRBD2. CDR1 is ENHRY, CDR2 SYGVKD, per germline. The CDR3 is 17 amino acids. The CDR3 DNA reads as TGTGCGGTGGGGACTAGCGTACGACCAACTAGCACAGATACGCAGTATTTT. Residues: CAVGTSVRPTSTDTQYF.

This clone appeared many times. The V gene is TRBV19, the J gene TRBJ2-5; 15 bases fit TRBD2. V shed 3 bases, J shed 2 bases, and the junction held 1 base outside the gene matches. There are 16 residues in the CDR3. Germline V gives CDR1 LNHDA, CDR2 SQIVND (reference sequence). CDR3 region: CASSIGLAGGQETQYF. For the CDR3, the DNA is TGTGCCAGTAGTATCGGACTAGCGGGAGGGCAAGAGACCCAGTACTTC.

Details on this clone: The same CDR3 is also encoded by other DNA sequences in this sample. V gene TRBV18 combines with J gene TRBJ2-2, with D possibly TRBD2 on 5 matching bases. Germline CDR1 KGHSH, CDR2 LQKENI. The CDR3 is made up of 18 amino acids. With 3 bases removed from V and 0 bases from J, the gap between germline ends came to 17 bases. The CDR3 region has the DNA TGTGCCAGCTCACCGGCCCTACTAGGAACCTCGAACACCGGGGAGCTGTTTTTT. It codes for CASSPALLGTSNTGELFF.

The table lists this clone with many counts. In DNA form, the CDR3 reads TGTGCCACCAGCAGCGACGGGGGTGGGAGCGGTAGGGGCTACACCTTC. Protein product: CATSSDGGGSGRGYTF. The chain has TRBV15 and TRBJ1-2; D may be TRBD1 (5 bases). Trimming removed 3 bases from V and 8 bases from J, with 22 bases in between. This CDR3 spans 16 amino acids. Per the germline V gene, CDR1 is LNHNV and CDR2 is YYDKDF (reference sequence).

At least ten counts were recorded for this clone. J is TRBJ2-3 and V is TRBV3-1; D uncertain. V shed 3 bases and J shed 2 bases, with 15 bases lying between them. This CDR3 spans 16 amino acids. Germline CDR1 is LGHDT and CDR2 is YNNKEL (reference sequence). The CDR3 region is CASSHSLSEITDTQYF. In DNA, the CDR3 is TGTGCCAGCAGCCACAGTTTATCCGAGATCACAGATACGCAGTATTTT.

This clone was seen just once. V and J are TRBV11-2 and TRBJ2-1; 8 bases are a match to TRBD2. The CDR3 loop spans 15 amino acids. The V gene end was trimmed by 3 bases and the J gene end by 7 bases; junction bases not matched to a gene: 8. Germline CDR1 and CDR2: SGHAT and FQNNGV. The CDR3 reads CASSFRTSHENEQFF. CDR3 DNA: TGTGCCAGCAGCTTCAGGACTAGCCACGAAAATGAGCAGTTCTTC.

There are a few counts of this clone. The chain links TRBV10-3 to TRBJ1-2, with D perhaps TRBD1 (5 bases). This CDR3 is 15 amino acids long. Trimming took off 8 bases at V and 9 bases at J, with 25 bases between the two ends. The germline V gene encodes CDR1 ENHRY and CDR2 SYGVKD. The CDR3, as DNA: TGTGCCATCCACCCTTTTGACAGTGATTTATTTTGCTACACCTTC. Protein product: CAIHPFDSDLFCYTF.

This chain joins TRBV6-1 and TRBJ1-3; 7 positions match TRBD1. J lost 1 base, V lost 6 bases, and 9 bases had no gene match. Germline-derived CDR1 and CDR2 are MNHNS and SASEGT. The CDR3 has 16 residues. The CDR3 reads CASRKKGRGSGNTIYF. CDR3 sequence (DNA): TGTGCCAGCAGAAAGAAAGGCAGGGGGTCTGGAAACACCATATATTTT.

This clone has ten or more counts. The V and J genes are TRBV5-1 and TRBJ2-7, with D perhaps TRBD1 (5 bases). Trimming took 4 bases from V and 1 from J, leaving 18 bases between them. The CDR3 totals 16 residues. Germline lookup yields CDR1 SGHRS and CDR2 YFSETQ. The chain's CDR3 is CASSLPSGYGSYEQYF. Here the CDR3 DNA reads TGCGCCAGCAGCCTCCCTTCAGGGTATGGATCCTACGAGCAGTACTTC.